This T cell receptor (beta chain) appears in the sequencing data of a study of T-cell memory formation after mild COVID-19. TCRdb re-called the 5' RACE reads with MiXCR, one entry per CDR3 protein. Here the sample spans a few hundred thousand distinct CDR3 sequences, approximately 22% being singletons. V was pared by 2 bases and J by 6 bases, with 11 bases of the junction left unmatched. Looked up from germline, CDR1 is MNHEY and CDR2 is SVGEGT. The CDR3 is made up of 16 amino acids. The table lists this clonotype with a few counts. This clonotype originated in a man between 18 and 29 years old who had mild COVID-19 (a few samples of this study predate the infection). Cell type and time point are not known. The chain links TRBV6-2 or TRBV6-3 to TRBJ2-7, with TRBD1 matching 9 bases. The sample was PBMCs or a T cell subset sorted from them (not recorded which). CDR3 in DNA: TGTGCCAGCAGTTACGCGGGGACAGGGTTCGTCGGCGAGCAGTACGTC. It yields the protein CASSYAGTGFVGEQYV.